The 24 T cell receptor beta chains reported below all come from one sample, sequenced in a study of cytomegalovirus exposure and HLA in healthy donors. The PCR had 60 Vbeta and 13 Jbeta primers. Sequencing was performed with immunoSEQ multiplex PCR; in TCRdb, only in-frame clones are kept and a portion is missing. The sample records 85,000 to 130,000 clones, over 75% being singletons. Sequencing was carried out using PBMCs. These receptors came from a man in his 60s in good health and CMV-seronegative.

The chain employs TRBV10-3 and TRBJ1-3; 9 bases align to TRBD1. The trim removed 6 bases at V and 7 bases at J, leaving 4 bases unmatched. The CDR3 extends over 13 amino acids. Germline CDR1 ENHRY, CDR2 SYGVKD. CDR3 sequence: CAIRGTGFNTIYF. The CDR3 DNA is TGTGCCATCAGGGGGACAGGGTTCAACACCATATATTTT.

CDR3 bases: TGTGCCAGCAGCGATGGGACAGGGGGAGAGACCCAGTACTTC. Protein: CASSDGTGGETQYF. V gene TRBV5-4 combines with J gene TRBJ2-5, with TRBD1 matching 11 bases. V gave up 4 bases and J gave up 4 bases; unmatched junction bases: 3. Germline CDR1 SGHNT, CDR2 YYREEE (reference sequence). This CDR3 comprises 14 residues.

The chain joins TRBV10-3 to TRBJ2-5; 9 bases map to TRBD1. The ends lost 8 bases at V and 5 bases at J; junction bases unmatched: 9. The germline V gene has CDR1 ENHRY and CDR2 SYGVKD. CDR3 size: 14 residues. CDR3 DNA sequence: TGTGCCATCGATCGGACAGGGGTTATGGAGACCCAGTACTTC. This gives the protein CAIDRTGVMETQYF.

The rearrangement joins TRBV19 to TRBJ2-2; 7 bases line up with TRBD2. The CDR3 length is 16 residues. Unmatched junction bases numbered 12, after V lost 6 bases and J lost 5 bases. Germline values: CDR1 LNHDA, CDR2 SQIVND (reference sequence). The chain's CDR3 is CASRRPRTRGTGELFF. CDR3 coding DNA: TGTGCCAGTAGGAGACCTCGGACTAGGGGAACCGGGGAGCTGTTTTTT.

CDR3 coding DNA: TGTGCCAGCAGCGTAGTACAGGGACCCCAAGAGACCCAGTACTTC. This gives the protein CASSVVQGPQETQYF. The J gene is TRBJ2-5, the V gene TRBV9; maybe TRBD1 (6 bases). CDR3 length equals 15 residues. V was pared by 0 bases and J by 1 base, with 10 bases between. Germline CDR1 is SGDLS and CDR2 is YYNGEE.

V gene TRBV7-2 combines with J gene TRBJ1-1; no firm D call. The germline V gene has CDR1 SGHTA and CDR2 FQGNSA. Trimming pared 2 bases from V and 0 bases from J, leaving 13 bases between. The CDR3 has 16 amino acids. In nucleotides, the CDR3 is TGTGCCAGCAGCTTAACCGAAAGGAGGTTGAACACTGAAGCTTTCTTT. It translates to CASSLTERRLNTEAFF.

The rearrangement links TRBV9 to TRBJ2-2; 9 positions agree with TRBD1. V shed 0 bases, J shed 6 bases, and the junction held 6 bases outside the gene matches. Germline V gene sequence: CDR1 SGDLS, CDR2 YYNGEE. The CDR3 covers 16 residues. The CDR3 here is CASSVAPTGGSGELFF. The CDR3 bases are TGTGCCAGCAGCGTAGCTCCGACAGGGGGGTCCGGGGAGCTGTTTTTT.

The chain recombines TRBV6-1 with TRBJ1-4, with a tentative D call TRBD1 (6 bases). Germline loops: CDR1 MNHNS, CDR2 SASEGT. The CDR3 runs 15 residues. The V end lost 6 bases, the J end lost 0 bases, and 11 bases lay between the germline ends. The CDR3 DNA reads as TGTGCCAGCAGAGCGGGGGCCGCAACTAATGAAAAACTGTTTTTT. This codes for CASRAGAATNEKLFF.

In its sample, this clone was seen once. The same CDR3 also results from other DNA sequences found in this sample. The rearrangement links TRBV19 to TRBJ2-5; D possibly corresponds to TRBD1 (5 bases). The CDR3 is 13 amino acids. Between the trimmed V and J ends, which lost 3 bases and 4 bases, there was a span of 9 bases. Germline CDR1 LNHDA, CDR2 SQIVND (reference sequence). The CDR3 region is CASSMLRGETQYF. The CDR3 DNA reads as TGTGCCAGTAGTATGTTAAGGGGAGAGACCCAGTACTTC.

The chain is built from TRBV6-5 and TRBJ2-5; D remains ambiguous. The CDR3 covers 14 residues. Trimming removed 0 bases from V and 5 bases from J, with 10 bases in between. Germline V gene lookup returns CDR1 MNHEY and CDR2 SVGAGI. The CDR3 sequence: CASSYSNQAETQYF. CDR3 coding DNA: TGTGCCAGCAGTTACTCGAACCAGGCGGAGACCCAGTACTTC.

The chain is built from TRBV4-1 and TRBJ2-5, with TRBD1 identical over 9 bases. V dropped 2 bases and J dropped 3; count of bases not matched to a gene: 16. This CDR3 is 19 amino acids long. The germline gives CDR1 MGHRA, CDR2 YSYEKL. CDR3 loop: CASSQPSGTGRAYEETQYF. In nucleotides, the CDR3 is TGCGCCAGCAGCCAACCTTCCGGGACAGGGAGGGCGTACGAAGAGACCCAGTACTTC.

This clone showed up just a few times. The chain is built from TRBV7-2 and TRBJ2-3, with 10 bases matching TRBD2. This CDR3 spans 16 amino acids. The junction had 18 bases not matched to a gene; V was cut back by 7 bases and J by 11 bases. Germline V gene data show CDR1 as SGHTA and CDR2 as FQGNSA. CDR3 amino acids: CASTGTSVRWGVGQYF. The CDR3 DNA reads TGTGCCAGCACCGGGACTAGCGTTCGGTGGGGGGTTGGGCAGTATTTT. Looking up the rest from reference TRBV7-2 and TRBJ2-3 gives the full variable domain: GAGVSQSPSNKVTEKGKDVELRCDPISGHTALYWYRQSLGQGLEFLIYFQGNSAPDKSGLPSDRFSAERTGGSVSTLTIQRTQQEDSAVYLCASTGTSVRWGVGQYFGPGTRLTVL.

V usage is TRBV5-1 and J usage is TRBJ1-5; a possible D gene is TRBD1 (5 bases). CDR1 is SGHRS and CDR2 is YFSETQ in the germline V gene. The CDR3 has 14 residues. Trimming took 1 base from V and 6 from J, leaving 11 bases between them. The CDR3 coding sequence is TGCGCCAGCAGCTTGAGGCAGGGTGGTCAGCCCCAGCATTTT. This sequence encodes CASSLRQGGQPQHF.

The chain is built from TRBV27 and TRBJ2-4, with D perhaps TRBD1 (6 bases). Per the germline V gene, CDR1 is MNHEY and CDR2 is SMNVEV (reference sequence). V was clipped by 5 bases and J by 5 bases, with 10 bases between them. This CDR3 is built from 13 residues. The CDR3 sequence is CASSRTVQNIQYF. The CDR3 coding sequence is TGTGCCAGCAGTAGGACAGTTCAAAACATTCAGTACTTC.

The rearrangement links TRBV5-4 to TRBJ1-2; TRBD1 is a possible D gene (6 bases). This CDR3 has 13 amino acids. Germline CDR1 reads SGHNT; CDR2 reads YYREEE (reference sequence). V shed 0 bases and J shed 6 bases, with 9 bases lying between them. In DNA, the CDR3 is TGTGCCAGCAGCTTGGAGGACAGCCATGGCTACACCTTC. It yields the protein CASSLEDSHGYTF.

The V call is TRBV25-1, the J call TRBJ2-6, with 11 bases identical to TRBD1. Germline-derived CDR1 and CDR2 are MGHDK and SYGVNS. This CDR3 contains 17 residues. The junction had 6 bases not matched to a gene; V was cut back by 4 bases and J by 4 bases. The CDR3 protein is CASSGDRGLGGANVLTF. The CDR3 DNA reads TGTGCCAGCAGTGGGGACAGGGGGTTAGGAGGGGCCAACGTCCTGACTTTC.

In DNA, the CDR3 is TGTGCCAGCAGCTCTACCGGGACAGCTAATTCACCCCTCCACTTT. Protein product: CASSSTGTANSPLHF. The V gene is TRBV7-9, the J gene TRBJ1-6, with TRBD1 identical over 7 bases. The CDR3 covers 15 residues. The ends lost 4 bases at V and 6 bases at J; junction bases unmatched: 6. The germline CDR1 and CDR2 sequences are SEHNR and FQNEAQ (reference sequence).

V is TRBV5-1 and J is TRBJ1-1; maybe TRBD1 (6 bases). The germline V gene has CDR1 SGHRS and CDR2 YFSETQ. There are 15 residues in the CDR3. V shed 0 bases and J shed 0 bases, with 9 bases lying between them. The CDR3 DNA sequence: TGCGCCAGCAGCTTGGTAGGACAGCTGAACACTGAAGCTTTCTTT. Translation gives CASSLVGQLNTEAFF.

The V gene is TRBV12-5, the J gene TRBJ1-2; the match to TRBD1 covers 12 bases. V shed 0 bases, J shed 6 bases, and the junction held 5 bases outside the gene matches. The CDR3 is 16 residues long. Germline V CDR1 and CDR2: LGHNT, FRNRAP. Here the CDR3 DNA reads TGTGCTAGTGGTTTGGTTCTGGGACAGGGGGCGCATGGCTACACCTTC. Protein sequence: CASGLVLGQGAHGYTF.

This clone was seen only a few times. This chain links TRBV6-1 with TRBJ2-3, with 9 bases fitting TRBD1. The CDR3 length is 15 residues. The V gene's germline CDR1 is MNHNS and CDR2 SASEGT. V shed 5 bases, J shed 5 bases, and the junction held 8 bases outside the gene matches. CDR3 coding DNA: TGTGCCAGCAGTAGGGACAGGGAGCCGGGAGATACGCAGTATTTT. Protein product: CASSRDREPGDTQYF.

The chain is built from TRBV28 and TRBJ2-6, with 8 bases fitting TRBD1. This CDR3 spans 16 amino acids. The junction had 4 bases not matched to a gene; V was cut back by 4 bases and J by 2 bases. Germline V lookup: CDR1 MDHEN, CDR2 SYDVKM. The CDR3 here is CASSSSGGPGANVLTF. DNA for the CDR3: TGTGCCAGCAGTTCGTCAGGGGGCCCTGGGGCCAACGTCCTGACTTTC. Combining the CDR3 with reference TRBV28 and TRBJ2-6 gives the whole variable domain DVKVTQSSRYLVKRTGEKVFLECVQDMDHENMFWYRQDPGLGLRLIYFSYDVKMKEKGDIPEGYSVSREKKERFSLILESASTNQTSMYLCASSSSGGPGANVLTFGAGSRLTVL.

Here the CDR3 DNA reads TGTGCCAGCTCAGAAACAGGGGCCCGCAATCAGCCCCAGCATTTT. Translated, it gives CASSETGARNQPQHF. V usage is TRBV18 and J usage is TRBJ1-5; the match to TRBD1 covers 7 bases. J was trimmed by 2 bases and V by 5 bases; bases with no gene match: 6. This CDR3 region has 15 residues. From germline, CDR1 is KGHSH and CDR2 LQKENI.

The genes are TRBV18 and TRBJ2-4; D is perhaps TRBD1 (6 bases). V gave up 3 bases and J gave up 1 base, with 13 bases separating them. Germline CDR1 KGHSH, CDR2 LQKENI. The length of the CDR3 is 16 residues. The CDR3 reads CASSPPGDKAKNIQYF. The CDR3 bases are TGTGCCAGCTCACCCCCAGGGGACAAGGCCAAAAACATTCAGTACTTC.

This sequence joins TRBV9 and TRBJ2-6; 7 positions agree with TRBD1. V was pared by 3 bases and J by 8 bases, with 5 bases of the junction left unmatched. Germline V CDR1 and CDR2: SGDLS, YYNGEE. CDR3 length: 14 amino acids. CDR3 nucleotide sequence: TGTGCCAGCAGCGCAAGACAGGGAACCAACGTCCTGACTTTC. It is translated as CASSARQGTNVLTF.